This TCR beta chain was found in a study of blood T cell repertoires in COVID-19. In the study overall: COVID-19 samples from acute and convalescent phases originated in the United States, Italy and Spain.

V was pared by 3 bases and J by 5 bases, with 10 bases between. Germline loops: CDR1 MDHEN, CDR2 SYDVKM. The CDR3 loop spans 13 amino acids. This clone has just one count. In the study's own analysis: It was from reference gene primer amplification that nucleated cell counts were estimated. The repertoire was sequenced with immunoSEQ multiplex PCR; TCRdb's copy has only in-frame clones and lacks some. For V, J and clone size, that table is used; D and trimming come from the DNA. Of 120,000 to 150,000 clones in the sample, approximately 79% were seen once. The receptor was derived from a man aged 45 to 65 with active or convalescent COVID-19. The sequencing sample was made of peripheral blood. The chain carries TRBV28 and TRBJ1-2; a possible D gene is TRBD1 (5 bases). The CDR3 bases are TGTGCCAGCAGTTTTTCAGGGCGTTATGGCTACACCTTC. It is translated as CASSFSGRYGYTF.